One sample yielded the 22 T cell receptor beta chains listed below, sequenced in a study of PD-L1 blockade in urothelial cancer. Sequencing was performed with immunoSEQ multiplex PCR; in TCRdb, only in-frame clones are kept and a portion is missing. Of 53,000 or so clones in the sample, 85% to 90% were seen once. Documented time point: peripheral blood 6 weeks after treatment start. This specimen was PBMCs, taken around atezolizumab (anti-PD-L1) treatment. The receptors here all came from a man in his 60s with urothelial cancer.

The rearrangement uses TRBV11-1 and TRBJ1-2, with D tentatively TRBD1 (5 bases). CDR3 length: 14 residues. Trimming took off 4 bases at V and 3 bases at J, with 12 bases between the two ends. Germline V gene lookup returns CDR1 SGHAT and CDR2 FQDESV (reference sequence). The CDR3 region has the DNA TGTGCCAGCAGCTATAGTGACAGCTACTATGGCTACACCTTC. Protein product: CASSYSDSYYGYTF. Full variable domain (missing parts from reference TRBV11-1 and TRBJ1-2): EAEVAQSPRYKITEKSQAVAFWCDPISGHATLYWYRQILGQGPELLVQFQDESVVDDSQLPKDRFSAERLKGVDSTLKIQPAELGDSAMYLCASSYSDSYYGYTFGSGTRLTVV.

The chain uses TRBV5-5 and TRBJ1-1; TRBD1 agrees at 7 bases. Germline loops: CDR1 SGHKS, CDR2 YYEKEE (reference sequence). Trimming at V came to 4 bases and at J to 10 bases, leaving 7 bases not matched to a gene. This CDR3 region has 12 residues. This chain's CDR3 is CASSPDRAGAFF. The DNA for the CDR3 is TGTGCCAGCAGCCCAGACAGGGCGGGAGCTTTCTTT.

This chain uses TRBV9 with TRBJ2-1; TRBD2 agrees at 13 bases. The ends lost 0 bases at V and 7 bases at J; junction bases unmatched: 10. This CDR3 is built from 18 residues. CDR1 SGDLS and CDR2 YYNGEE come from the germline V gene. The CDR3 is CASSVVPAGLAGLNEQFF. The CDR3 DNA reads TGTGCCAGCAGCGTAGTGCCCGCGGGACTAGCGGGATTAAATGAGCAGTTCTTC.

This rearrangement joins TRBV4-2 to TRBJ2-7, with 9 bases aligning to TRBD2. J was trimmed by 3 bases and V by 0 bases; bases with no gene match: 3. The CDR3 runs to 15 residues. The germline V gene has CDR1 LGHNA and CDR2 YNFKEQ. CDR3 sequence reads: CASSQDGTSSYEQYF. The CDR3 bases are TGTGCCAGCAGCCAAGATGGGACTAGCAGCTACGAGCAGTACTTC.

The chain joins TRBV5-1 to TRBJ2-2, with D possibly being TRBD2 (6 bases). There are 14 residues in the CDR3. Germline V CDR1 and CDR2: SGHRS, YFSETQ. V was clipped by 7 bases and J by 4 bases, with 14 bases between them. Written as DNA, the CDR3 is TGCGCCAGCGGGGGGAGAGAGGGCACCGGGGAGCTGTTTTTT. This translates into CASGGREGTGELFF.

This sequence joins TRBV14 and TRBJ2-7; tentatively, D is TRBD2 (5 bases). CDR1 is SGHDN and CDR2 is FVKESK in the germline V gene. Trimming removed 4 bases from V and 0 bases from J, with 19 bases in between. This CDR3 comprises 17 residues. CDR3 sequence reads: CASSRSRRPNLSYEQYF. The CDR3 DNA sequence: TGTGCCAGCAGCCGCAGTAGGAGGCCCAATCTCTCCTACGAGCAGTACTTC.

A single count supports this clone. The CDR3 sequence is CASSLAGSSGSPGELFF. The CDR3 nucleotides are TGTGCCAGCAGCTTAGCGGGGTCTAGCGGGAGTCCCGGGGAGCTGTTTTTT. The chain has TRBV7-9 and TRBJ2-2, with 10 bases aligning to TRBD2. This CDR3 is 17 amino acids long. V lost 0 bases, J lost 6 bases, and 7 bases stayed unmatched. Germline V gives CDR1 SEHNR, CDR2 FQNEAQ (reference sequence).

V usage is TRBV30 and J usage is TRBJ1-4, with 8 bases fitting TRBD1. J gave up 5 bases and V 1 base, and 6 bases lay outside the gene matches. The CDR3 extends over 15 amino acids. Germline assignment: CDR1 GTSNPN and CDR2 SVGIG (reference sequence). The CDR3 is CAWSAHRGANEKLFF. In DNA form, the CDR3 reads TGTGCCTGGAGTGCTCACAGGGGGGCCAATGAAAAACTGTTTTTT. Drawing the rest from reference TRBV30 and TRBJ1-4, the complete variable domain is SQTIHQWPATLVQPVGSPLSLECTVEGTSNPNLYWYRQAAGRGLQLLFYSVGIGQISSEVPQNLSASRPQDRQFILSSKKLLLSDSGFYLCAWSAHRGANEKLFFGSGTQLSVL.

The chain combines TRBV28 with TRBJ1-1, with D tentatively TRBD1 (5 bases). The germline CDR1 and CDR2 sequences are MDHEN and SYDVKM. The CDR3 loop spans 13 amino acids. The V gene lost 6 bases and the J gene lost 0 bases, with 8 bases spanning the gap. Here the CDR3 DNA reads TGTGCCAGCAGCCAGGGTTTGAACACTGAAGCTTTCTTT. Protein sequence: CASSQGLNTEAFF. The variable domain in full, with the rest retrieved from reference TRBV28 and TRBJ1-1, is DVKVTQSSRYLVKRTGEKVFLECVQDMDHENMFWYRQDPGLGLRLIYFSYDVKMKEKGDIPEGYSVSREKKERFSLILESASTNQTSMYLCASSQGLNTEAFFGQGTRLTVV.

The genes are TRBV30 and TRBJ1-4; 9 bases are a match to TRBD1. From germline, CDR1 is GTSNPN and CDR2 SVGIG (reference sequence). V lost 8 bases, J lost 6 bases, and 7 bases stayed unmatched. CDR3 size: 13 residues. CDR3 amino acids: CASDGTGYEKLFF. CDR3 bases: TGTGCCAGTGACGGGACAGGGTATGAAAAACTGTTTTTT.

The chain employs TRBV5-8 and TRBJ1-3, with D uncertain. Germline assignment: CDR1 SGHTS and CDR2 YDEGEE. V was trimmed by 0 bases and J by 0 bases, leaving 4 bases between them. This CDR3 region has 14 residues. In DNA form, the CDR3 reads TGTGCCAGCAGCTTGGCGTTCTCTGGAAACACCATATATTTT. It is translated as CASSLAFSGNTIYF.

The chain employs TRBV28 and TRBJ2-7, with 9 bases identical to TRBD2. V lost 6 bases, J lost 5 bases, and 11 bases stayed unmatched. The CDR3 spans 15 residues. Germline V gene sequence: CDR1 MDHEN, CDR2 SYDVKM. CDR3 nucleotides: TGTGCCAGCAGCCCCGCGGGAGGGGAAAGTCACGAGCAGTACTTC. Protein product: CASSPAGGESHEQYF.

J is TRBJ1-2 and V is TRBV7-3; 11 bases fit TRBD1. The CDR3 has 18 residues. Germline trimming cut 6 bases from V and 6 bases from J; bases unmatched to any gene: 18. Germline CDR1 is SGHTA and CDR2 is FQGTGA. The CDR3: CASRNRSRGQGVRHGYTF. DNA of the CDR3: TGTGCCAGCAGGAATAGATCCAGGGGACAGGGGGTAAGACATGGCTACACCTTC.

The genes are TRBV4-2 and TRBJ1-3, with D possibly matching TRBD1 (5 bases). The CDR3 is 16 residues long. Germline loops: CDR1 LGHNA, CDR2 YNFKEQ. V was trimmed by 1 base and J by 0 bases, leaving 10 bases between them. CDR3: CASSQVQTVSGNTIYF. The CDR3 nucleotides are TGTGCCAGCAGCCAAGTCCAGACAGTCTCTGGAAACACCATATATTTT.

This rearrangement joins TRBV5-1 to TRBJ2-7; D may be TRBD1 (5 bases). This CDR3 comprises 13 residues. Germline-derived CDR1 and CDR2 are SGHRS and YFSETQ. The germline V and J ends were trimmed by 0 bases and 4 bases, with 8 bases remaining between them. CDR3 sequence: CASSLAPGYEQYF. The CDR3 DNA follows: TGCGCCAGCAGCTTGGCCCCAGGGTACGAGCAGTACTTC.

The rearrangement joins TRBV5-1 to TRBJ2-1; maybe TRBD1 (5 bases). Germline V gene sequence: CDR1 SGHRS, CDR2 YFSETQ. The CDR3 extends over 14 amino acids. V shed 5 bases and J shed 0 bases, with 9 bases lying between them. CDR3 loop: CASRTASSYNEQFF. The CDR3 region has the DNA TGCGCCAGCAGGACAGCGAGCTCCTACAATGAGCAGTTCTTC.

The chain combines TRBV15 with TRBJ2-7; 8 nucleotides line up with TRBD1. The CDR3 is made up of 15 amino acids. Germline CDR1 reads LNHNV; CDR2 reads YYDKDF (reference sequence). After removal of 5 bases from V and 4 bases from J, the junction contained 10 bases not matched to a gene. Here the CDR3 DNA reads TGTGCCACCAGCGGACACCGGGACAGGACTTACGAGCAGTACTTC. Amino acids: CATSGHRDRTYEQYF.

This chain links TRBV11-2 with TRBJ2-2; 7 positions match TRBD1. Unmatched junction bases numbered 1, after V lost 0 bases and J lost 6 bases. The CDR3 sequence is 14 residues long. CDR1 is SGHAT, CDR2 FQNNGV, per germline. In DNA form, the CDR3 reads TGTGCCAGCAGCTTAGACAGGGGGTCCGGGGAGCTGTTTTTT. Amino acids: CASSLDRGSGELFF.

The chain carries TRBV5-1 and TRBJ2-1, with 9 nucleotides matching TRBD2. The CDR3 sequence is 16 residues long. From germline, CDR1 is SGHRS and CDR2 YFSETQ. The trim removed 0 bases at V and 6 bases at J, leaving 7 bases unmatched. The CDR3 protein is CASSLDGGGAVNEQFF. The CDR3 DNA reads as TGCGCCAGCAGCTTGGATGGCGGGGGGGCCGTCAATGAGCAGTTCTTC.

The chain joins TRBV5-4 to TRBJ2-2, with 9 nucleotides matching TRBD2. V lost 1 base, J lost 3 bases, and 1 base stayed unmatched. This CDR3 is built from 15 residues. Germline V gives CDR1 SGHNT, CDR2 YYREEE (reference sequence). The CDR3 bases are TGTGCCAGCAGCTTGCAGCGGGGGGACACCGGGGAGCTGTTTTTT. Protein product: CASSLQRGDTGELFF.

The chain links TRBV5-8 to TRBJ2-7, with 10 bases identical to TRBD1. The CDR3 sequence is 15 residues long. Germline CDR1 is SGHTS and CDR2 is YDEGEE. The V gene end was trimmed by 3 bases and the J gene end by 5 bases; junction bases not matched to a gene: 8. DNA of the CDR3: TGTGCCAGCAGCTCGAGGACCGGGACAGGGGACGAGCAGTACTTC. Translating gives CASSSRTGTGDEQYF.

V is TRBV9 and J is TRBJ2-1; 8 bases are shared with TRBD1. Germline trimming cut 3 bases from V and 3 bases from J; bases unmatched to any gene: 8. In germline, CDR1 is SGDLS, CDR2 YYNGEE. CDR3 size: 16 residues. The CDR3 sequence: CASSAKGTGGYNEQFF. CDR3 DNA: TGTGCCAGCAGCGCCAAAGGGACAGGAGGCTACAATGAGCAGTTCTTC.